A single sample gave rise to the 16 T cell receptor beta chains below, sequenced in a study of post-analysis software for immune sequencing data. Incorporated into the TCR beta cDNA libraries were unique molecular identifiers, which served to reduce PCR and sequencing biases. In TCRdb, the PCR reads were re-called with MiXCR into one record per CDR3 protein. The sample has 400,000 to 500,000 distinct CDR3 sequences, approximately 38% seen once. General study findings and limits: In patients, a few TRBV segments were more frequent than in controls, with TRBV5-6, TRBV5-1 and TRBV20-1 among them.

Their target antigens are unknown. The sample was blood. These receptor sequences come from a girl aged 2 to 9 with multiple sclerosis.

V usage is TRBV28 and J usage is TRBJ2-1; TRBD2 aligns across 9 bases. From germline, CDR1 is MDHEN and CDR2 SYDVKM. The CDR3 is 15 residues long. V lost 3 bases to trimming and J lost 6 bases; unmatched junction nucleotides: 6. The CDR3 is CASSLQAGGSNEQFF. The DNA of the CDR3 is TGTGCCAGCAGTTTGCAAGCGGGAGGCAGCAATGAGCAGTTCTTC.

The chain combines TRBV28 with TRBJ2-4, with 8 nucleotides matching TRBD1. The CDR3 loop spans 13 amino acids. With V trimmed by 10 bases and J by 5 bases, 7 bases remained unmatched. Per germline, CDR1 MDHEN and CDR2 SYDVKM. The CDR3 sequence is CATGADRENIQYF. The CDR3 nucleotides are TGTGCCACCGGTGCGGACAGGGAAAACATTCAGTACTTC.

This clonotype was seen a few times. The chain uses TRBV9 and TRBJ2-7, with TRBD2 identical over 9 bases. With 1 base clipped from V and 0 bases from J, the junction kept 2 bases outside the gene matches. The CDR3 consists of 15 residues. The germline V gene has CDR1 SGDLS and CDR2 YYNGEE. This CDR3 is CASSVSSGVSYEQYF. In DNA, the CDR3 is TGTGCCAGCAGCGTATCTAGCGGGGTCTCCTACGAGCAGTACTTC.

The table lists this clonotype with a few counts. The rearrangement links TRBV20-1 to TRBJ1-2; D perhaps matches TRBD1 (5 bases). The germline V gene has CDR1 DFQATT and CDR2 SNEGSKA (reference sequence). The CDR3 extends over 17 amino acids. V lost 6 bases and J 0 bases, leaving 23 bases between the germline ends. In nucleotides, the CDR3 is TGCAGTGCCCCGACCCAGGGTCGAGAGTCATCTAACTATGGCTACACCTTC. Its protein is CSAPTQGRESSNYGYTF.

The V call is TRBV7-8, the J call TRBJ1-1; D is undetermined. Germline V lookup: CDR1 SGHVS, CDR2 FQNEAQ. V was pared by 1 base and J by 6 bases, with 30 bases between. CDR3 size: 20 residues. The CDR3 here is CASSLGNNQPQLLRQAEAFF. In DNA form, the CDR3 reads TGTGCCAGCAGCTTAGGAAACAATCAGCCCCAGCTACTAAGACAAGCTGAAGCTTTCTTT.

The V call is TRBV6-5, the J call TRBJ1-2, with 10 bases lining up with TRBD1. Germline CDR1 is MNHEY and CDR2 is SVGAGI. This CDR3 comprises 14 residues. V was pared by 8 bases and J by 4 bases, with 7 bases of the junction left unmatched. CDR3 DNA: TGTGCCAGCTTCGGGACAGGGGATTGCTATGGCTACACCTTC. Its protein is CASFGTGDCYGYTF.

The chain links TRBV28 to TRBJ1-5; 9 bases are shared with TRBD1. CDR1 is MDHEN and CDR2 is SYDVKM in the germline V gene. V lost 3 bases and J lost 7; bases outside the gene matches: 7. The CDR3 runs 15 residues. CDR3 in DNA: TGTGCCAGCAGTTTCGGACAGGGGTTTAGGCAGCCCCAGCATTTT. Translating it yields CASSFGQGFRQPQHF. Complete variable domain (other parts from reference TRBV28 and TRBJ1-5): DVKVTQSSRYLVKRTGEKVFLECVQDMDHENMFWYRQDPGLGLRLIYFSYDVKMKEKGDIPEGYSVSREKKERFSLILESASTNQTSMYLCASSFGQGFRQPQHFGDGTRLSIL.

Only a few counts were recorded for this clonotype. This rearrangement joins TRBV6-5 to TRBJ2-3, with 12 bases matching TRBD2. The V gene end was trimmed by 0 bases and the J gene end by 0 bases; junction bases not matched to a gene: 10. The germline V gene has CDR1 MNHEY and CDR2 SVGAGI. The CDR3 length is 20 residues. For the CDR3, the DNA is TGTGCCAGCAGTTACTCGATTCCGGGACTAGCGGGCCTTAGCACAGATACGCAGTATTTT. Protein: CASSYSIPGLAGLSTDTQYF.

This clonotype came up a few times. V is TRBV9 and J is TRBJ2-1; D not certain. Germline CDR1 reads SGDLS; CDR2 reads YYNGEE. Trimming stripped 4 bases from V and 3 bases from J, with 8 bases between. The CDR3 totals 13 residues. The CDR3 reads CASSTLIYNEQFF. The CDR3 bases are TGTGCCAGCAGCACCCTTATCTACAATGAGCAGTTCTTC.

This clonotype was detected only a few times. The chain employs TRBV15 and TRBJ2-4; the match to TRBD1 covers 7 bases. The DNA end is a closer match to TRBJ2-7, so the J assignment may be wrong. Germline V gene sequence: CDR1 LNHNV, CDR2 YYDKDF (reference sequence). This CDR3 contains 15 residues. Here the CDR3 DNA reads TGTGCCACCAGCAGAGAGGGACAGCCATCCTACGAGCAGTACTTC. As protein: CATSREGQPSYEQYF.

This clonotype appeared a few times. V and J are TRBV27 and TRBJ2-5, with TRBD1 matching over 12 bases. CDR3 length: 14 amino acids. J gave up 7 bases and V 3 bases, and 3 bases lay outside the gene matches. From germline, CDR1 is MNHEY and CDR2 SMNVEV (reference sequence). CDR3 residues: CASSFPGQGATQYF. The CDR3 region has the DNA TGTGCCAGCAGTTTCCCGGGACAGGGGGCGACCCAGTACTTC.

The chain uses TRBV20-1 and TRBJ2-3, with 12 bases matching TRBD2. The CDR3 sequence is 13 residues long. CDR1 and CDR2 from the germline V gene are DFQATT and SNEGSKA (reference sequence). The J segment lost 8 bases and the V segment lost 3 bases, leaving 3 bases of the junction unmatched. DNA for the CDR3: TGCAGTGCTAGCCTAGCGGGGGGGCTTACGCAGTATTTT. It encodes CSASLAGGLTQYF.

CDR3 residues: CASSLSRGQETQYF. DNA of the CDR3: TGCGCCAGCAGCTTGAGTCGGGGACAAGAGACCCAGTACTTC. This chain connects TRBV5-1 to TRBJ2-5; a possible D gene is TRBD2 (5 bases). Between the trimmed V and J ends, which lost 1 base and 2 bases, there was a span of 9 bases. The CDR3 contains 14 residues. CDR1 is SGHRS and CDR2 is YFSETQ in the germline V gene.

This chain joins TRBV29-1 and TRBJ2-1, with D perhaps TRBD2 (5 bases). The V end lost 4 bases, the J end lost 10 bases, and 11 bases lay between the germline ends. Germline-derived CDR1 and CDR2 are SQVTM and ANQGSEA. CDR3 length equals 11 residues. CDR3 residues: CSVGTSGEQFF. The DNA for the CDR3 is TGCAGCGTTGGGACTTCCGGGGAGCAGTTCTTC.

The chain carries TRBV5-1 and TRBJ2-5; 8 positions agree with TRBD1. The J call may be faulty, since TRBJ2-7 better matches the DNA end. This CDR3 comprises 14 residues. Germline values: CDR1 SGHRS, CDR2 YFSETQ. The CDR3 bases are TGCGCCAGCAGCTTGCAACACAGGGGGTGCGAGCAGTACTTC. The encoded protein is CASSLQHRGCEQYF.

The gene calls are TRBV20-1 and TRBJ2-7; the match to TRBD1 covers 7 bases. The CDR3 sequence is 13 residues long. After removal of 6 bases from V and 3 bases from J, the junction contained 8 bases not matched to a gene. Per germline, CDR1 DFQATT and CDR2 SNEGSKA (reference sequence). The CDR3 reads CSANHRGCYEQYF. DNA of the CDR3: TGCAGTGCAAATCACAGGGGTTGCTACGAGCAGTACTTC.